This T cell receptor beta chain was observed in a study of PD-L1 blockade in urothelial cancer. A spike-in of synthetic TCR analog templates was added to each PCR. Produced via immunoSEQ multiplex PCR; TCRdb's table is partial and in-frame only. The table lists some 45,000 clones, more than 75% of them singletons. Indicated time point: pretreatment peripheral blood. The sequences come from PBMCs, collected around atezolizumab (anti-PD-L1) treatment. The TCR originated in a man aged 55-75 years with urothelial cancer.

The CDR3 bases are TGTGCCAGCAGCCGACTAGCGGGAGGAGAGACCCAGTACTTC. This gives the protein CASSRLAGGETQYF. The chain recombines TRBV7-8 with TRBJ2-5; TRBD2 matches at 13 bases. J gave up 4 bases and V 5 bases, and 1 base lay outside the gene matches. The CDR3 runs 14 residues. Germline CDR1 SGHVS, CDR2 FQNEAQ. The entire variable domain, with the rest obtained from reference TRBV7-8 and TRBJ2-5, is as follows: GAGVSQSPRYKVAKRGQDVALRCDPISGHVSLFWYQQALGQGPEFLTYFQNEAQLDKSGLPSDRFFAERPEGSVSTLKIQRTQQEDSAVYLCASSRLAGGETQYFGPGTRLLVL.